This is a list of T cell receptor beta chains from one sample in a study of shared clonotypes between healthy human individuals. The assay was immunoSEQ multiplex PCR, and TCRdb's table has in-frame clones only and misses some. The top ten hold 0.36% of the sample, which has about 2.4 million clones, 80% to 95% seen once. Sequencing input: naive CD4+ T cells from PBMCs. The receptors here all came from a young man in good health. Some clones in this sample may be carry-over from other donors' samples. Each CDR3 is given with its conserved first and last residue. D genes are given only for firm matches. A row's size may be missing; if present it is once, few, many or a size class.

d_call j_call clone_size v_call cdr3_aa cdr3_nt
TRBD2 TRBJ2-1 once TRBV5-1 CASRSGRWDEQFF TGCGCCAGCAGAAGCGGGAGGTGGGATGAGCAGTTCTTC
. TRBJ2-5 . TRBV19 CASSTLGRIRETQYF TGTGCCAGTAGTACTTTAGGGCGTATCCGGGAGACCCAGTACTTC
TRBD2 TRBJ2-1 . TRBV5-5 CATQITAGGYNEQFF TGTGCCACCCAAATTACGGCGGGGGGCTACAATGAGCAGTTCTTC
. TRBJ2-3 . TRBV11-2 CASSFRLSQTDTQYF TGTGCCAGCAGCTTTCGACTGTCACAAACAGATACGCAGTATTTT
. TRBJ2-7 . TRBV7-8 CASSFGTGGYEQYF TGTGCCAGCAGCTTCGGGACCGGCGGCTACGAGCAGTACTTC
. TRBJ2-7 . TRBV30 CAWSVAPGYGEYEQYF TGTGCCTGGAGTGTAGCCCCCGGCTACGGGGAATACGAGCAGTACTTC
TRBD1 TRBJ1-1 . TRBV2 CASVQGAWGGEAFF TGTGCCAGTGTACAGGGGGCGTGGGGCGGAGAAGCTTTCTTT
TRBD1 TRBJ1-2 . TRBV5-4 CASSPDRGNYGYTF TGTGCCAGCAGTCCGGACAGGGGAAACTATGGCTACACCTTC
TRBD2 TRBJ2-7 . TRBV15 CATSRDYRRERYEQYF TGTGCCACCAGCAGAGATTATCGGCGGGAGAGGTATGAGCAGTACTTC
TRBD2 TRBJ2-5 . TRBV6-5 CASSRGLAGVETQYF TGTGCCAGCAGCCGGGGACTAGCGGGAGTAGAGACCCAGTACTTC
. TRBJ2-2 . TRBV7-8 CASSFYGVANTGELFF TGTGCCAGCAGCTTTTATGGGGTGGCGAACACCGGGGAGCTGTTTTTT
. TRBJ2-7 . TRBV28 CASSGAGLKSSYEQYF TGTGCCAGCAGTGGGGCGGGGCTCAAGAGCTCCTACGAGCAGTACTTC
. TRBJ1-1 . TRBV5-1 CASSYGGRNTEAFF TGCGCCAGCAGCTATGGAGGACGGAACACTGAAGCTTTCTTT
. TRBJ1-4 . TRBV5-1 CASSPGARTNEKLFF TGCGCCAGCAGCCCCGGGGCAAGGACTAATGAAAAACTGTTTTTT
TRBD1 TRBJ2-1 . TRBV7-3 CASSLGTGLNEQFF TGTGCCAGCAGCTTAGGGACAGGGCTCAATGAGCAGTTCTTC
. TRBJ2-5 once TRBV18 CASSPRPSGRLWGQETQYF TGTGCCAGCTCACCCCGTCCATCGGGACGATTATGGGGGCAAGAGACCCAGTACTTC
TRBD2 TRBJ2-1 . TRBV19 CASSQTSGRLNEQFF TGTGCCAGTAGCCAGACTAGCGGGAGGTTGAATGAGCAGTTCTTC
TRBD1 TRBJ2-2 once TRBV10-3 CAMGPDRAGTGELFF TGTGCCATGGGACCAGACAGGGCTGGGACCGGGGAGCTGTTTTTT
. TRBJ2-2 . TRBV27 CASSLRGVTGELFF TGTGCCAGCAGTTTACGTGGGGTCACCGGGGAGCTGTTTTTT
. TRBJ1-1 . TRBV28 CASSLLKGLNTEAFF TGTGCCAGCAGTTTATTGAAGGGCCTGAACACTGAAGCTTTCTTT
TRBD1 TRBJ1-1 once TRBV15 CATSISKTGHTEAFF TGTGCCACCAGCATTTCAAAGACAGGGCACACTGAAGCTTTCTTT
. TRBJ2-1 . TRBV15 CATSRDQGFGYNEQFF TGTGCCACCAGCAGAGATCAGGGTTTTGGCTACAATGAGCAGTTCTTC
. TRBJ1-2 . TRBV2 CASMGSLDGYTF TGTGCCAGCATGGGGTCGCTAGATGGCTACACCTTC
. TRBJ2-3 . TRBV18 CASSPILGGTDTQYF TGTGCCAGCTCACCCATTCTGGGGGGCACAGATACGCAGTATTTT
. TRBJ2-1 . TRBV11-1 CASSEQGWSSYNEQFF TGTGCCAGCAGCGAACAGGGTTGGAGCTCCTACAATGAGCAGTTCTTC
. TRBJ2-7 . TRBV4-1 CASSQAGHPYEQYF TGCGCCAGCAGCCAAGCGGGACACCCCTACGAGCAGTACTTC
. TRBJ2-1 . TRBV7-3 CASSPQGSANEQFF TGTGCCAGCTCCCCGCAGGGATCGGCCAATGAGCAGTTCTTC
. TRBJ2-3 . TRBV29-1 CSGALRLRTDTQYF TGCAGCGGGGCCTTGCGGCTTCGCACAGATACGCAGTATTTT